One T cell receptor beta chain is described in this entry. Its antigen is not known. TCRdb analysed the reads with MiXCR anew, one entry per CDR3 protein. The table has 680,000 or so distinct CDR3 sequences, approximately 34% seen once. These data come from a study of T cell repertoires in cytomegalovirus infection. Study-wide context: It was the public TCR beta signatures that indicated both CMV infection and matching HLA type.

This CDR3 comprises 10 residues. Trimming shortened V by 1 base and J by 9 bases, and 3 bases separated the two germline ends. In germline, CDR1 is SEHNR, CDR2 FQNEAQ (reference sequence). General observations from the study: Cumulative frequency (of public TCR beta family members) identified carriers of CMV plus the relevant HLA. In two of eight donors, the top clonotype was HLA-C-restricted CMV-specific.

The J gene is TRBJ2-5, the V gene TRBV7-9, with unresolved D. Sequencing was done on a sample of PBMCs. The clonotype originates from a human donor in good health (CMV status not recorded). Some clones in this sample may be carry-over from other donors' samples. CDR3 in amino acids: CASSLVAQYF. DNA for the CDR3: TGTGCCAGCAGCTTAGTAGCCCAGTACTTC.